Listed here are 32 T cell receptor beta chains from one sample, sequenced in a study of regulatory and conventional T cells in RAG deficiency. Generated by immunoSEQ multiplex PCR, the TCRdb table keeps only in-frame clones and is missing some. The sample gives about 34,000 clones, about three quarters of which show up once; around 3.6% is in the top ten. Blood CD4+ CD25-low CD127-high conventional T cells supplied the genomic DNA template. The sample was also reused in another study, on regulatory T cells. That work contributes: The primer mix had 52 TRBV and 13 TRBJ primers.

Sequenced sample: CD4+ effector T cells sorted from blood. These receptors were obtained from a human donor in good health.

The chain employs TRBV12-5 and TRBJ2-1; D remains unclear. The CDR3 covers 14 residues. The germline V gene has CDR1 LGHNT and CDR2 FRNRAP. The V end was cut by 7 bases, the J end by 4 bases, with 14 bases between. The DNA for the CDR3 is TGTGCTAGTGTTTCGACAACTGGTTACAATGAGCAGTTCTTC. The encoded protein is CASVSTTGYNEQFF.

The chain carries TRBV19 and TRBJ1-1; D is uncertain. The V and J ends lost 3 bases and 4 bases respectively, with 9 bases between them. Germline V gives CDR1 LNHDA, CDR2 SQIVND (reference sequence). CDR3 size: 13 residues. The CDR3 loop is CASSILVGTEAFF. CDR3 nucleotide sequence: TGTGCCAGTAGTATTTTAGTAGGCACTGAAGCTTTCTTT.

This clone occurred a few times. This chain connects TRBV19 to TRBJ1-5, with D perhaps matching TRBD1 (6 bases). The CDR3 contains 14 residues. Per germline, CDR1 LNHDA and CDR2 SQIVND (reference sequence). The V end was cut by 1 base, the J end by 8 bases, with 12 bases between. CDR3 loop: CASSIGVGGKPQHF. Written as DNA, the CDR3 is TGTGCCAGTAGTATAGGAGTAGGGGGAAAGCCCCAGCATTTT.

This chain connects TRBV7-2 to TRBJ2-5; D may be TRBD2 (6 bases). V gave up 1 base and J gave up 5 bases, with 14 bases separating them. Germline lookup yields CDR1 SGHTA and CDR2 FQGNSA. The CDR3 runs 15 residues. The CDR3: CASSLGPGAGETQYF. The CDR3 nucleotides read TGTGCCAGCAGCTTAGGCCCGGGAGCAGGGGAGACCCAGTACTTC.

The V and J genes are TRBV5-5 and TRBJ1-1; D is perhaps TRBD1 (6 bases). V lost 0 bases and J 4 bases, leaving 13 bases between the germline ends. The CDR3 has 15 amino acids. Germline V CDR1 and CDR2: SGHKS, YYEKEE (reference sequence). Here the CDR3 reads CASSLGSLGGTEAFF. In DNA form, the CDR3 reads TGTGCCAGCAGCTTGGGATCCCTAGGGGGCACTGAAGCTTTCTTT.

This clone has only a few counts. This chain connects TRBV28 to TRBJ2-7; TRBD1 is a possible D gene (6 bases). The V end was cut by 4 bases, the J end by 4 bases, with 14 bases between. The CDR3 has 14 residues. Germline CDR1 reads MDHEN; CDR2 reads SYDVKM. The CDR3 is CASSWQGPTYEQYF. DNA for the CDR3: TGTGCCAGCAGTTGGCAGGGGCCGACTTACGAGCAGTACTTC.

V and J are TRBV14 and TRBJ1-5, with unresolved D. The CDR3 length is 13 residues. In germline, CDR1 is SGHDN, CDR2 FVKESK. Trimming left V 6 bases short and J 7 bases short, with 13 bases between. The CDR3: CASSLDGLQPQHF. For the CDR3, the DNA is TGTGCCAGCAGTCTGGACGGCCTCCAGCCCCAGCATTTT.

This clone was detected once. J is TRBJ1-2 and V is TRBV11-2; 7 positions match TRBD1. The germline V gene has CDR1 SGHAT and CDR2 FQNNGV. The CDR3 is 14 residues long. The ends lost 3 bases at V and 4 bases at J; junction bases unmatched: 5. CDR3 loop: CASSFDRASYGYTF. Here the CDR3 DNA reads TGTGCCAGCAGCTTCGACAGGGCCTCCTATGGCTACACCTTC.

The V call is TRBV19, the J call TRBJ1-2, with D possibly matching TRBD1 (6 bases). Germline CDR1 is LNHDA and CDR2 is SQIVND (reference sequence). Trimming left V 5 bases short and J 2 bases short, with 15 bases between. The CDR3 extends over 15 amino acids. The CDR3 here is CASSDHIGQNYGYTF. The CDR3 DNA sequence: TGTGCCAGTAGTGACCATATCGGACAGAACTATGGCTACACCTTC.

The chain uses TRBV4-1 and TRBJ2-3, with TRBD1 identical over 9 bases. CDR1 is MGHRA and CDR2 is YSYEKL in the germline V gene. The trim removed 0 bases at V and 0 bases at J, leaving 10 bases unmatched. The CDR3 is 19 amino acids. CDR3 amino acids: CASSQERDRVWNSTDTQYF. The CDR3 DNA is TGCGCCAGCAGCCAAGAAAGGGACAGGGTCTGGAATAGCACAGATACGCAGTATTTT.

The chain links TRBV6-7 to TRBJ2-7; possible D gene TRBD1, 5 bases. TRBV6-7 is filed as an ORF, its function uncertain. CDR3 size: 15 residues. Trimming took 0 bases from V and 2 from J, leaving 11 bases between them. In DNA form, the CDR3 reads TGTGCCAGCAGTTACTCGATCAGGGAACCCTACGAGCAGTACTTC. As protein: CASSYSIREPYEQYF.

This clone has a handful of counts. V gene TRBV6-5 combines with J gene TRBJ2-7, with 10 bases fitting TRBD2. This CDR3 has 15 amino acids. After removal of 4 bases from V and 3 bases from J, the junction contained 6 bases not matched to a gene. Germline V gene lookup returns CDR1 MNHEY and CDR2 SVGAGI. The CDR3 reads CASSSVTSGRYEQYF. CDR3 DNA sequence: TGTGCCAGCAGTTCGGTGACTAGCGGGCGCTACGAGCAGTACTTC.

This chain uses TRBV7-2 with TRBJ1-1; TRBD1 might be the D (6 bases). Trimming removed 5 bases at V and 0 bases at J, with 13 bases between. Germline values: CDR1 SGHTA, CDR2 FQGNSA. The CDR3 contains 15 residues. CDR3 residues: CASSTQTGMNTEAFF. In DNA, the CDR3 is TGTGCCAGCAGCACGCAGACAGGCATGAACACTGAAGCTTTCTTT.

The rearrangement joins TRBV7-2 to TRBJ1-2; TRBD1 is a possible D gene (6 bases). This CDR3 region has 16 residues. CDR1 is SGHTA, CDR2 FQGNSA, per germline. With 4 bases removed from V and 7 bases from J, the gap between germline ends came to 22 bases. CDR3 amino acids: CASSSNPYSTGLGYTF. DNA of the CDR3: TGTGCCAGCAGCTCGAACCCATACTCAACAGGGCTTGGCTACACCTTC.

CDR3 amino acids: CASSFGRGYEQYF. DNA for the CDR3: TGTGCCAGCAGTTTCGGGAGAGGCTACGAGCAGTACTTC. The rearrangement joins TRBV27 to TRBJ2-7, with D perhaps matching TRBD2 (6 bases). The CDR3 loop spans 13 amino acids. CDR1 is MNHEY and CDR2 is SMNVEV in the germline V gene (reference sequence). V was trimmed by 3 bases and J by 3 bases, leaving 9 bases between them.

V usage is TRBV25-1 and J usage is TRBJ2-5, with 9 bases lining up with TRBD1. Per the germline V gene, CDR1 is MGHDK and CDR2 is SYGVNS. With V trimmed by 3 bases and J by 5 bases, 10 bases remained unmatched. The length of the CDR3 is 16 residues. The CDR3: CASSEGGTGIGETQYF. Here the CDR3 DNA reads TGTGCCAGCAGTGAGGGAGGGACAGGGATCGGGGAGACCCAGTACTTC.

This chain links TRBV9 with TRBJ1-3; a weak D match, TRBD1 (5 bases). The CDR3 spans 15 residues. CDR1 and CDR2 (germline): SGDLS, YYNGEE. Trimming removed 1 base at V and 2 bases at J, with 10 bases between. CDR3 region: CASSVHGDPGNTIYF. In DNA, the CDR3 is TGTGCCAGCAGCGTACATGGGGACCCTGGAAACACCATATATTTT.

The chain uses TRBV29-1 and TRBJ1-4, with D maybe TRBD1 (5 bases). The CDR3 has 14 residues. The V end was cut by 6 bases, the J end by 0 bases, with 11 bases between. Germline V gene sequence: CDR1 SQVTM, CDR2 ANQGSEA. The CDR3 reads CSVLGGSTNEKLFF. The CDR3 DNA follows: TGCAGCGTCCTGGGGGGGTCAACTAATGAAAAACTGTTTTTT.

The chain joins TRBV11-3 to TRBJ2-3; weak D call: TRBD2 (5 bases). The germline gives CDR1 SGHNT, CDR2 YENEEA. The V end was cut by 0 bases, the J end by 10 bases, with 17 bases between. The CDR3 totals 15 residues. The CDR3 region is CASSLDPAGLGAQYF. The CDR3 DNA sequence: TGTGCCAGCAGCTTAGATCCGGCGGGTCTCGGGGCGCAGTATTTT.

The chain is built from TRBV6-1 and TRBJ1-1; D may be TRBD1 (6 bases). The CDR3 runs to 14 residues. Germline CDR1 MNHNS, CDR2 SASEGT. Trimming pared 6 bases from V and 3 bases from J, leaving 14 bases between. The CDR3 bases are TGTGCCAGCAGCGACCAGGGGCCGCACACTGAAGCTTTCTTT. It specifies CASSDQGPHTEAFF.

The chain has TRBV18 and TRBJ2-2; D is possibly TRBD1 (6 bases). The germline V gene has CDR1 KGHSH and CDR2 LQKENI. The CDR3 runs to 15 residues. V lost 3 bases and J 0 bases, leaving 8 bases between the germline ends. CDR3 protein: CASSPDSTNTGELFF. CDR3 bases: TGTGCCAGCTCACCGGACAGTACGAACACCGGGGAGCTGTTTTTT.

The rearrangement links TRBV19 to TRBJ1-5; TRBD1 matches 8 bases. Looked up from germline, CDR1 is LNHDA and CDR2 is SQIVND (reference sequence). This CDR3 contains 15 residues. V trimming: 6 bases; J trimming: 7 bases; junction bases outside the gene matches: 11. The CDR3 DNA reads TGTGCCAGTAGCCCTGACAGGGGTGGCCGGCAGCCCCAGCATTTT. This sequence encodes CASSPDRGGRQPQHF.

This rearrangement joins TRBV19 to TRBJ2-5, with 11 bases fitting TRBD1. The CDR3 sequence is 15 residues long. V shed 5 bases and J 4 bases; nucleotides not matched to a gene: 6. Per the germline V gene, CDR1 is LNHDA and CDR2 is SQIVND (reference sequence). CDR3 coding DNA: TGTGCCAGTAGTTCACCCGGGACAGGGGGAGAGACCCAGTACTTC. Amino acid sequence: CASSSPGTGGETQYF.

The chain carries TRBV4-2 and TRBJ1-3; the D gene is possibly TRBD1 (6 bases). Trimming took off 0 bases at V and 2 bases at J, with 14 bases between the two ends. The germline gives CDR1 LGHNA, CDR2 YNFKEQ. The CDR3 sequence is 17 residues long. The CDR3 loop is CASSQDRGGGTGNTIYF. Here the CDR3 DNA reads TGTGCCAGCAGCCAAGATAGGGGAGGGGGTACTGGAAACACCATATATTTT.

V and J are TRBV11-2 and TRBJ1-6; D ambiguous. The CDR3 contains 17 residues. Per germline, CDR1 SGHAT and CDR2 FQNNGV. Between the trimmed V and J ends, which lost 6 bases and 9 bases, there was a span of 24 bases. CDR3 sequence reads: CASRREVQRYGGSPLHF. The CDR3 nucleotides are TGTGCCAGCAGACGGGAAGTCCAGCGCTACGGCGGTTCACCCCTCCACTTT.

The genes are TRBV30 and TRBJ2-5; 7 nucleotides agree with TRBD2. Germline V lookup: CDR1 GTSNPN, CDR2 SVGIG (reference sequence). The CDR3 runs to 17 residues. V lost 0 bases and J lost 3; bases outside the gene matches: 13. This CDR3 reads CAWSVGLHSRGEETQYF. The CDR3 bases are TGTGCCTGGAGTGTCGGTCTGCATAGCCGGGGGGAAGAGACCCAGTACTTC.

The chain uses TRBV11-2 and TRBJ1-1; D possibly corresponds to TRBD1 (6 bases). Between the trimmed V and J ends, which lost 2 bases and 7 bases, there was a span of 14 bases. The germline CDR1 and CDR2 sequences are SGHAT and FQNNGV. There are 14 residues in the CDR3. The CDR3 DNA is TGTGCCAGCAGCTTAATCCGGGGGCAGCGTGAAGCTTTCTTT. Its protein product is CASSLIRGQREAFF.

On this clone itself: Because it lacks the conserved phenylalanine or tryptophan at the end, this CDR3 is likely a read error. The DNA is omitted, as the CDR3 cannot be located on it reliably, and the CDR3 follows TCRdb's listing. This chain connects TRBV2 to TRBJ1-1. A total of 9 residues make up the CDR3, ends included. Germline CDR1 and CDR2: SNHLY and FYNNEI. The CDR3 loop is CASRVEGKC.

This chain connects TRBV5-4 to TRBJ2-7; 9 bases fit TRBD1. This CDR3 is 16 amino acids long. J gave up 5 bases and V 0 bases, and 9 bases lay outside the gene matches. Germline values: CDR1 SGHNT, CDR2 YYREEE (reference sequence). The CDR3 protein is CASSLVPGQGNHEQYF. The CDR3 region has the DNA TGTGCCAGCAGCTTGGTCCCGGGACAGGGCAACCACGAGCAGTACTTC.

This sequence joins TRBV9 and TRBJ2-2, with a weak D call TRBD2 (7 bases). The CDR3 is 15 residues long. Germline V CDR1 and CDR2: SGDLS, YYNGEE. V dropped 4 bases and J dropped 10 bases, with 20 bases sitting between them. This CDR3 reads CASSSLLGGAEELFF. The CDR3 DNA follows: TGTGCCAGCAGCTCACTCCTAGGGGGGGCCGAGGAGCTGTTTTTT.

Here the CDR3 reads CASRLAENTDTQYF. CDR3 nucleotide sequence: TGCGCCAGCAGACTAGCGGAGAACACAGATACGCAGTATTTT. The chain carries TRBV5-1 and TRBJ2-3, with 8 nucleotides matching TRBD2. Germline loops: CDR1 SGHRS, CDR2 YFSETQ. CDR3 length: 14 amino acids. V lost 5 bases to trimming and J lost 2 bases; unmatched junction nucleotides: 4.

This clone has only one observation. The V gene is TRBV28, the J gene TRBJ2-7, with 10 bases that match TRBD1. Germline CDR1 reads MDHEN; CDR2 reads SYDVKM. V shed 6 bases and J 5 bases; nucleotides not matched to a gene: 10. This CDR3 contains 15 residues. The CDR3 protein is CASSPPGQGLHEQYF. Written as DNA, the CDR3 is TGTGCCAGCAGCCCGCCGGGACAGGGGCTCCACGAGCAGTACTTC.